A selection of T cell receptor beta chains follows, all from one sample in a study of vaccination and CD4 T cells after COVID-19. No cognate antigen is known for these TCRs. TCRdb re-called the PCR reads with MiXCR, one entry per CDR3 protein. The data show about 23,000 distinct CDR3 sequences, with roughly 65% seen just once and about 20% held by the top ten. The material sequenced was CD4+ T cells from blood, cultured in vitro, taken after SARS-CoV-2 vaccination. The origin of the receptors is a human donor who received a COVID-19 vaccine. CDR3s include the opening cysteine and the closing phenylalanine or tryptophan. The D gene is left open where the match is weak. Only part of the rows carry a size: once, few, many, or a class if the clone is expanded.

j_call clone_size d_call v_call cdr3_nt cdr3_aa
TRBJ2-7 NA NA TRBV6-1 TGTGCCAGCAGTAGGGGCAGGTACGAGCAGTACTTC CASSRGRYEQYF
TRBJ1-6 NA NA TRBV7-2 TGTGCCAGCAGCTTAGCGGGGTGGACCGATAATTCACCCCTCCACTTT CASSLAGWTDNSPLHF
TRBJ1-1 NA NA TRBV10-3 TGTGCCATCAGTGACGGGGTGAACACTGAAGCTTTCTTT CAISDGVNTEAFF
TRBJ1-2 NA NA TRBV6-7 TGTGCCAGCAGGGCGGGTGTAAATTATGGCTACACCTTC CASRAGVNYGYTF
TRBJ2-3 NA NA TRBV7-6 TGTGCCAGCAGCCCCAGGGCTCTTCCTGTGGATACGCAGTATTTT CASSPRALPVDTQYF
TRBJ2-4 few NA TRBV7-5 NA CISVSEAYRTSGGSSPEYF
TRBJ2-7 NA NA TRBV27 TGTGCCAGCAGGCCCCCGCTGAGGCGCGGGATATACGAGCAGTACTTC CASRPPLRRGIYEQYF
TRBJ1-2 NA TRBD1 TRBV6-1 TGTGCCAGCAGATCCCCGGGGACAGGGTATGGCTACACCTTC CASRSPGTGYGYTF
TRBJ1-5 NA NA TRBV19 TGTGCCAGTAGTGCTACCCGGCAGAGTCGCAATCAGCCCCAGCATTTT CASSATRQSRNQPQHF
TRBJ1-2 NA NA TRBV7-6 TGTGCCAGCAGCTTAGCGGGAGATGGCAGCACCTATGGCTACACCTTC CASSLAGDGSTYGYTF
TRBJ1-5 once TRBD1 TRBV2 TGTGCCAGCCAAATAGGGGGCGCGGAGCAGCCCCAGCATTTT CASQIGGAEQPQHF
TRBJ1-6 NA NA TRBV24-1 TGTGCCACCAGCCCGGGATCCCATAATTCACCCCTCCACTTT CATSPGSHNSPLHF
TRBJ2-5 few TRBD2 TRBV19 TGTGCCAGTAGCGCTAGCGGGGCTTCCCCTCGAGAGACCCAGTACTTC CASSASGASPRETQYF
TRBJ2-1 few NA TRBV25-1 TGTGCCAGCACCGAGGGATGGGACTCCTACAATGAGCAGTTCTTC CASTEGWDSYNEQFF
TRBJ1-2 NA TRBD1 TRBV20-1 TGCAGTGCTTCGCGTACAGGGGGCGATGGCTACACCTTC CSASRTGGDGYTF
TRBJ1-1 NA NA TRBV2 TGTGCCAGCAAGAGCCTGCATGGCGACACTGAAGCTTTCTTT CASKSLHGDTEAFF
TRBJ1-2 NA TRBD1 TRBV19 TGTGCCAGTAGCCCTAGACAGGGGACTAACTATGGCTACACCTTC CASSPRQGTNYGYTF
TRBJ1-6 NA NA TRBV30 TGTGCCTGGGGTCCTAATTCACCCCTCCACTTT CAWGPNSPLHF
TRBJ2-7 NA NA TRBV7-2 TGTGCCAGCAGGGCCGGGCTAGATACCTACGAGCAGTACTTC CASRAGLDTYEQYF
TRBJ2-7 NA NA TRBV5-4 TGTGCCAGCAGCACAGGGACTGACCGGACCTACGAGCAGTACTTC CASSTGTDRTYEQYF
TRBJ2-3 NA NA TRBV7-9 TGTGCCAGCAGCCTCGGGACAGATACGCAGTATTTT CASSLGTDTQYF
TRBJ1-2 NA NA TRBV5-5 TGTGCCAGCAGCTTGGTAATCACAGCAACCTACTATGGCTACACCTTC CASSLVITATYYGYTF
TRBJ2-5 NA NA TRBV21-1 TGTGCCAGCAGCATAATCCCCGAACTCGGACTCGCCTGGGGAGAGACCCAGTACTTC CASSIIPELGLAWGETQYF
TRBJ2-3 NA TRBD2 TRBV6-1 TGTGCCAGCAGATTTGTCGGGGGGGCTACAGATACGCAGTATTTT CASRFVGGATDTQYF
TRBJ2-3 NA NA TRBV7-3 TGTGCCAGCAGCGCCCGACCTATTCCCACAGATACGCAGTATTTT CASSARPIPTDTQYF
TRBJ1-1 NA NA TRBV6-1 TGTGCCAGCGGGAGTGAGATTGGCACTGAAGCTTTCTTT CASGSEIGTEAFF
TRBJ1-5 few NA TRBV12-5 TGTGCTAGTGGTTTGGGAACAGGGAATGAGCCCCAGCATTTT CASGLGTGNEPQHF
TRBJ1-5 NA NA TRBV20-1 TGCAGTGCCTCGAGATGGGGAGAAAATCAGCCCCAGCATTTT CSASRWGENQPQHF
TRBJ1-6 NA NA TRBV6-1 TGTGCCAGCAGTGAAGGGGGGGAACGGGGGTATTCACCCCTCCACTTT CASSEGGERGYSPLHF
TRBJ1-6 NA NA TRBV30 TGTGCCTGGACCCCCGGGAATTCACCCCTCCACTTT CAWTPGNSPLHF
TRBJ2-3 few TRBD1 TRBV6-1 TGTGCCAGCAGAGTTGGACAGGCGGCAGATACGCAGTATTTT CASRVGQAADTQYF
TRBJ2-5 few TRBD2 TRBV12-3/TRBV12-4 TGTGCCAGCAGTTTATCTTCGGGTAGCGGGGCGGAGACCCAGTACTTC CASSLSSGSGAETQYF
TRBJ1-1 NA TRBD1 TRBV20-1 TGCAGTGCTAGGGAGACAGGGGGCGTAACGTCGAACACTGAAGCTTTCTTT CSARETGGVTSNTEAFF
TRBJ2-1 NA TRBD2 TRBV20-1 TGCAGTGCTAGAGATCGCCTAGCGGCGGACAATGAGCAGTTCTTC CSARDRLAADNEQFF
TRBJ1-2 NA NA TRBV10-1 TGCGCCAGTTCTAGGGACTCAAGGGACTATGGCTACACCTTC CASSRDSRDYGYTF
TRBJ2-5 few TRBD2 TRBV20-1 TGCAGTGCGAGTGGACTAGCGGGGGCCACGGGGGAGACCCAGTACTTC CSASGLAGATGETQYF
TRBJ2-7 NA NA TRBV20-1 TGCAGTGCTAGAATGGGGGGCTTGGCATCCTACGAGCAGTACTTC CSARMGGLASYEQYF
TRBJ2-5 few TRBD2 TRBV7-3 TGTGCCAGCAGCCCTAGCGGGGGTTTCGAAGAGACCCAGTACTTC CASSPSGGFEETQYF
TRBJ1-4 NA NA TRBV15 TGTGCCACCGGCCAATTCGAAAAACTGTTTTTT CATGQFEKLFF
TRBJ2-3 NA NA TRBV20-1 TGCAGTGCTAGAAGAATTAGGGGTACGCAGTATTTT CSARRIRGTQYF
TRBJ1-1 NA TRBD1 TRBV5-4 TGTGCCAGCAGCTCGAGGACAGGGAGGACGGGTGAAGCTTTCTTT CASSSRTGRTGEAFF
TRBJ1-4 NA NA TRBV27 TGTGCCAGCAAACAACGCACCCCGGGCAAACTGTTTTTT CASKQRTPGKLFF
TRBJ1-1 few NA TRBV6-1 TGTGCCAGCAACAGGGTTGAGTACACTGAAGCTTTCTTT CASNRVEYTEAFF
TRBJ1-1 NA NA TRBV7-9 TGTGCCAGCAGCCCCATGGGGGAGGGGAACACTGAAGCTTTCTTT CASSPMGEGNTEAFF
TRBJ1-2 NA NA TRBV6-1 TGTGCCAGCAGCTCACTTACCTATGGCTACACCTTC CASSSLTYGYTF
TRBJ1-5 once NA TRBV12-3/TRBV12-4 TGTGCCAGCAGTACAGGGCCCTCAAATCAGCCCCAGCATTTT CASSTGPSNQPQHF
TRBJ1-2 NA NA TRBV5-1 TGCGCCAGCAGCTTGGCCCTGGGATCTAACTATGGCTACACCTTC CASSLALGSNYGYTF
TRBJ2-2 NA NA TRBV19 TGTGCCAGCCAATCGATAGACACCGGGGAGCTGTTTTTT CASQSIDTGELFF